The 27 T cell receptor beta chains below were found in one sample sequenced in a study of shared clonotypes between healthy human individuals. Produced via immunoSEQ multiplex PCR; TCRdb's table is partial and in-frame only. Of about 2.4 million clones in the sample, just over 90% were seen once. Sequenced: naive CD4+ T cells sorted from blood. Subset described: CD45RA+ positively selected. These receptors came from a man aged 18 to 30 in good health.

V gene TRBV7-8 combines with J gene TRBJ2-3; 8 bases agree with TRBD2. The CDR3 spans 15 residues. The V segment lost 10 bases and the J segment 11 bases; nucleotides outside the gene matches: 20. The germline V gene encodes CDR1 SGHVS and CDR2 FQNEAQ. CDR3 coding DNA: TGTGCCACCCTTGCTGGGGCTAGCGGGTGGGGGGAGCAGTATTTT. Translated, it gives CATLAGASGWGEQYF.

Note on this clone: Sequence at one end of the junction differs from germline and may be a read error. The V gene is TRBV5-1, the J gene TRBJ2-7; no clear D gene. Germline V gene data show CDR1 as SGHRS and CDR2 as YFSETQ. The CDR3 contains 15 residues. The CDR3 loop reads CASSLGSLQSYAQYF. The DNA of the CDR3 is TGCGCCAGCAGCTTGGGATCCTTGCAATCCTACGCGCAGTACTTC.

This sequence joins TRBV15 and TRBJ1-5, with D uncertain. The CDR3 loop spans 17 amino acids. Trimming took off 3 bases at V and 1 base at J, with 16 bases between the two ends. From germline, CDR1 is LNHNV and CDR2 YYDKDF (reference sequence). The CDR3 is CATSRTQAGYSNQPQHF. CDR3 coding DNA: TGTGCCACCAGCAGGACCCAGGCGGGATACAGCAATCAGCCCCAGCATTTT.

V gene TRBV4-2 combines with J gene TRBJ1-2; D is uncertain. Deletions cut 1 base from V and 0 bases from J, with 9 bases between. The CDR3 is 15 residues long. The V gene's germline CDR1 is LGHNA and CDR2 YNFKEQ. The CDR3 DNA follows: TGTGCCAGCAGCCAAGGAAGGACGACTAACTATGGCTACACCTTC. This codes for CASSQGRTTNYGYTF.

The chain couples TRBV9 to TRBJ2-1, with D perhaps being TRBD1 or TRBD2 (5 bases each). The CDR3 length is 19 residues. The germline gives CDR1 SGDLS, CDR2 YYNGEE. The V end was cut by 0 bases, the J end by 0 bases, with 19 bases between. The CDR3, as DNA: TGTGCCAGCAGCGTAGCAGACTCGGGACGGACCAGCTCCTACAATGAGCAGTTCTTC. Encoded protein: CASSVADSGRTSSYNEQFF.

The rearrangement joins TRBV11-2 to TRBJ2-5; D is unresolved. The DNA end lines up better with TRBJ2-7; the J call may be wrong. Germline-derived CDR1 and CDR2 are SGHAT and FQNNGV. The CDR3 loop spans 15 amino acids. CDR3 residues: CASSGTMGISYEQYF. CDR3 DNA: TGTGCCAGCAGCGGAACTATGGGAATTTCCTACGAGCAGTACTTC.

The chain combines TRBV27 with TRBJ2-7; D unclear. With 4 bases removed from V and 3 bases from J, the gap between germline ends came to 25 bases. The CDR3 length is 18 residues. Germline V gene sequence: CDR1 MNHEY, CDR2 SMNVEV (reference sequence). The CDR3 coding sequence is TGTGCCAGCAGTTACCCCACTGAACCACAACATATCGGCTACGAGCAGTACTTC. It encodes CASSYPTEPQHIGYEQYF.

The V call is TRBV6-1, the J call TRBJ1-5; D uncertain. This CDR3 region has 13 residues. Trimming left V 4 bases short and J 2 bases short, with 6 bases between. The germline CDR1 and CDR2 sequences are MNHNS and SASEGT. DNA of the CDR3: TGTGCCAGCAGTGGATACGGCAATCAGCCCCAGCATTTT. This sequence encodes CASSGYGNQPQHF.

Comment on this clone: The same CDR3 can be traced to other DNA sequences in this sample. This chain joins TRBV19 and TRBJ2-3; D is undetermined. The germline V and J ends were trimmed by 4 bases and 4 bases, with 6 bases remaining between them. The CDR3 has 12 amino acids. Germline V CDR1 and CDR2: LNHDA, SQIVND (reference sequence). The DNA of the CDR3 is TGTGCCAGTAGTAGGCTCTCAGATACGCAGTATTTT. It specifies CASSRLSDTQYF.

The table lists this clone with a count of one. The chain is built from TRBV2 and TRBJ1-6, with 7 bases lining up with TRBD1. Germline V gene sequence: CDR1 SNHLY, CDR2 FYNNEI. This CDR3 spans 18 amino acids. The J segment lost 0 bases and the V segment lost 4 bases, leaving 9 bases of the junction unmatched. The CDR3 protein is CASSGRTRGGSYNSPLHF. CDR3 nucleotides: TGTGCCAGCAGTGGCAGGACCAGGGGGGGCTCCTATAATTCACCCCTCCACTTT. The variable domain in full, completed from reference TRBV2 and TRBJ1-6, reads EPEVTQTPSHQVTQMGQEVILRCVPISNHLYFYWYRQILGQKVEFLVSFYNNEISEKSEIFDDQFSVERPDGSNFTLKIRSTKLEDSAMYFCASSGRTRGGSYNSPLHFGNGTRLTVT.

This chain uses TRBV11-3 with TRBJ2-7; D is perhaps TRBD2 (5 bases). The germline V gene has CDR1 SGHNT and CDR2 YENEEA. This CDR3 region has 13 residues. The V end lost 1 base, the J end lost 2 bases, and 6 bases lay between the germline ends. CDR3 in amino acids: CASSLAGTYEQYF. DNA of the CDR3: TGTGCCAGCAGCTTAGCCGGGACCTACGAGCAGTACTTC. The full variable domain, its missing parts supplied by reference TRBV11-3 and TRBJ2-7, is EAGVVQSPRYKIIEKKQPVAFWCNPISGHNTLYWYLQNLGQGPELLIRYENEEAVDDSQLPKDRFSAERLKGVDSTLKIQPAELGDSAVYLCASSLAGTYEQYFGPGTRLTVT.

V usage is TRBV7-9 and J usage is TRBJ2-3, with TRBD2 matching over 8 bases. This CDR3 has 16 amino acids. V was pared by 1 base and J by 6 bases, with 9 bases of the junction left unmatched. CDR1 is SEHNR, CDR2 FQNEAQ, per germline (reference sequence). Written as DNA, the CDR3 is TGTGCCAGCAGCTTAGGATTCGGGGGGGCTTCGGATACGCAGTATTTT. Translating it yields CASSLGFGGASDTQYF. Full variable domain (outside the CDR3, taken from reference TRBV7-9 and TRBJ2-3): DTGVSQNPRHKITKRGQNVTFRCDPISEHNRLYWYRQTLGQGPEFLTYFQNEAQLEKSRLLSDRFSAERPKGSFSTLEIQRTEQGDSAMYLCASSLGFGGASDTQYFGPGTRLTVL.

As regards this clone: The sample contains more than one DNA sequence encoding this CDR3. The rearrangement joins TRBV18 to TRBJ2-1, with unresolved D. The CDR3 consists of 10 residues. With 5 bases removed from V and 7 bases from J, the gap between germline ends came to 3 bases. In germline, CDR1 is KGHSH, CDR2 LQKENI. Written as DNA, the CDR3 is TGTGCCAGCTCAGGTAATGAGCAGTTCTTC. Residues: CASSGNEQFF.

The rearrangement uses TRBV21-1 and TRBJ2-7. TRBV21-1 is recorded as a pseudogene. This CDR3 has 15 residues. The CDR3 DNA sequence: TGTGCCAGCAGCAAAGCTCAGTGGGGTGGCTACGAGCAGTACTTC. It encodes CASSKAQWGGYEQYF.

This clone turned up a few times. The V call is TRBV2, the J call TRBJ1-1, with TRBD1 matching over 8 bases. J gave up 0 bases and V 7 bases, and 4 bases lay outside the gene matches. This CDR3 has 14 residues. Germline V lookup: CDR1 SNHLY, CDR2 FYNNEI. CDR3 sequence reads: CASTQDRVNTEAFF. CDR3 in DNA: TGTGCCAGCACCCAGGACAGGGTGAACACTGAAGCTTTCTTT.

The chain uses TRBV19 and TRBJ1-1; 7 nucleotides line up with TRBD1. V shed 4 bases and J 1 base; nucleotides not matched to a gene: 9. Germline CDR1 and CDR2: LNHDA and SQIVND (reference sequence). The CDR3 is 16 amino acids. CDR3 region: CASSSNRGGRNTEAFF. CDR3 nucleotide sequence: TGTGCCAGTAGTAGTAACAGGGGTGGTAGGAACACTGAAGCTTTCTTT.

The CDR3 loop reads CASRETSGGGNEQFF. CDR3 in DNA: TGTGCCAGCAGGGAGACTAGCGGTGGGGGGAATGAGCAGTTCTTC. The chain recombines TRBV2 with TRBJ2-1; 9 bases line up with TRBD2. Trimming at V came to 6 bases and at J to 7 bases, leaving 10 bases not matched to a gene. The CDR3 sequence is 15 residues long. Germline V gene lookup returns CDR1 SNHLY and CDR2 FYNNEI.

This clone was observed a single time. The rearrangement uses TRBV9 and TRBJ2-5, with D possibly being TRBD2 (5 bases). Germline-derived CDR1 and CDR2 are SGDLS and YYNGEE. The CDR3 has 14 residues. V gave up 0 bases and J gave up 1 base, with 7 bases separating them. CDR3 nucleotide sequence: TGTGCCAGCAGCGTAGGCACTAGCCAAGAGACCCAGTACTTC. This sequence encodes CASSVGTSQETQYF.

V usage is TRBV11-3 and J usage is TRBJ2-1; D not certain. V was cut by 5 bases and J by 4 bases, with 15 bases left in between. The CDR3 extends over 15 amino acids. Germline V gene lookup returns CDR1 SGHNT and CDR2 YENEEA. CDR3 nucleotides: TGTGCCAGCAGCGCGACGGGTGGCATATACAATGAGCAGTTCTTC. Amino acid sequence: CASSATGGIYNEQFF.

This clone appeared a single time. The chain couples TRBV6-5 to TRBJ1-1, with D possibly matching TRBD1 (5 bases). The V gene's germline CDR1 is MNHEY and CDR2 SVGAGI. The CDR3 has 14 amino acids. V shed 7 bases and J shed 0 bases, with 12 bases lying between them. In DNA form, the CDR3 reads TGTGCCAGCAAACCCGGGACCGTGAACACTGAAGCTTTCTTT. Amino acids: CASKPGTVNTEAFF.

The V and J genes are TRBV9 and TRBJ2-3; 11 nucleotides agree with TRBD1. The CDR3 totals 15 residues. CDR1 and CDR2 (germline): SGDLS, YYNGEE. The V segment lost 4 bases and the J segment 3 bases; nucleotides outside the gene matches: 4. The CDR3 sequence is CASSPGTGGTDTQYF. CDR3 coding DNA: TGTGCCAGCAGCCCCGGGACAGGGGGGACAGATACGCAGTATTTT.

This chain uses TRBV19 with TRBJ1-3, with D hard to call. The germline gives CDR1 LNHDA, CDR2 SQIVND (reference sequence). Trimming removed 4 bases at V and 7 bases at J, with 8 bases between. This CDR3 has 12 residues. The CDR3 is CASSNRLNTIYF. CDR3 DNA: TGTGCCAGTAGTAATCGCCTCAACACCATATATTTT.

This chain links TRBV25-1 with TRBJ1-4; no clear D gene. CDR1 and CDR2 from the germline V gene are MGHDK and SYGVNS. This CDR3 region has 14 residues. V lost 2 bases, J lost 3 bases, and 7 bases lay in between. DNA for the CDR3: TGTGCCAGCAGTGAACCGAACCCTAATGAAAAACTGTTTTTT. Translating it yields CASSEPNPNEKLFF.

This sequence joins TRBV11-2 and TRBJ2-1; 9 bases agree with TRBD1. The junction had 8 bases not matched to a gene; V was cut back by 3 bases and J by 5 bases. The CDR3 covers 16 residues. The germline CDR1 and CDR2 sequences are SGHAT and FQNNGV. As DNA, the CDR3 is TGTGCCAGCAGCTTCCCTGGACAGGGGCGGCACAATGAGCAGTTCTTC. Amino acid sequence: CASSFPGQGRHNEQFF.

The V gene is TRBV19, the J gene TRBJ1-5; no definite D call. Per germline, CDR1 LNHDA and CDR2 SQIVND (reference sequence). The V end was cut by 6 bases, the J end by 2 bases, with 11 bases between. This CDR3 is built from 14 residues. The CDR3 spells CASRLAEGNQPQHF. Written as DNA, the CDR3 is TGTGCCAGTAGGCTAGCGGAGGGCAATCAGCCCCAGCATTTT.

Here the CDR3 reads CASSPVGGIETQYF. CDR3 sequence (DNA): TGTGCCAGCTCACCAGTCGGGGGCATAGAGACCCAGTACTTC. The J gene is TRBJ2-5, the V gene TRBV18; D is possibly TRBD1 or TRBD2 (6 bases each). The germline gives CDR1 KGHSH, CDR2 LQKENI. This CDR3 is built from 14 residues. The V end was cut by 2 bases, the J end by 4 bases, with 11 bases between.

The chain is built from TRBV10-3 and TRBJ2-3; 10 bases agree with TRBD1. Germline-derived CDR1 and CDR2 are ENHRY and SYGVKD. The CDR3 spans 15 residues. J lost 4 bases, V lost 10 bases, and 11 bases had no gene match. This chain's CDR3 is CATSPDRGFSDTQYF. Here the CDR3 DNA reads TGTGCCACCTCCCCGGACAGGGGGTTCTCAGATACGCAGTATTTT.